This passage covers 6 T cell receptor beta chains from one sample sequenced in a study of T cell changes during pregnancy in multiple sclerosis. Clones were read by immunoSEQ multiplex PCR, and TCRdb kept only the in-frame ones, dropping some. The sample consists of roughly 20,000 clones, around nine tenths of them appearing once. Material: CD8+ T cells from peripheral blood mononuclear cells, obtained in the first trimester of pregnancy. All receptors come from a female donor with multiple sclerosis, enrolled in a pregnancy study.

The chain couples TRBV11-2 to TRBJ2-3; TRBD1 agrees at 8 bases. Germline V gene lookup returns CDR1 SGHAT and CDR2 FQNNGV. CDR3 length equals 18 residues. J gave up 0 bases and V 5 bases, and 13 bases lay outside the gene matches. The CDR3 here is CASSPTAGQGWSTDTQYF. The CDR3 DNA sequence: TGTGCCAGCAGCCCGACGGCAGGACAGGGATGGAGCACAGATACGCAGTATTTT. Complete variable domain (other parts from reference TRBV11-2 and TRBJ2-3): EAGVAQSPRYKIIEKRQSVAFWCNPISGHATLYWYQQILGQGPKLLIQFQNNGVVDDSQLPKDRFSAERLKGVDSTLKIQPAKLEDSAVYLCASSPTAGQGWSTDTQYFGPGTRLTVL.

The rearrangement links TRBV27 to TRBJ1-2; D is undetermined. This CDR3 contains 14 residues. Trimming left V 6 bases short and J 2 bases short, with 13 bases between. Germline V lookup: CDR1 MNHEY, CDR2 SMNVEV (reference sequence). The CDR3 nucleotides are TGTGCCAGCAGCTCGGGAAGATGGAACTATGGCTACACCTTC. As protein: CASSSGRWNYGYTF.

CDR3 DNA sequence: TGTGCCAGCAGTGAAGCCAACCATGGGCCAGGCGACAATCAGCCCCAGCATTTT. It specifies CASSEANHGPGDNQPQHF. The genes are TRBV6-1 and TRBJ1-5, with D unclear. Germline-derived CDR1 and CDR2 are MNHNS and SASEGT. The ends were cut back, 0 bases at V and 3 bases at J, with 18 bases in the middle. This CDR3 region has 18 residues.

This chain links TRBV28 with TRBJ2-3; 12 bases are a match to TRBD2. J gave up 4 bases and V 0 bases, and 17 bases lay outside the gene matches. Germline V gene lookup returns CDR1 MDHEN and CDR2 SYDVKM. This CDR3 region has 21 residues. The DNA for the CDR3 is TGTGCCAGCAGTTTATGGTTTGAATCTAGCGGGAGGGCCGTTAGGGCAGATACGCAGTATTTT. This codes for CASSLWFESSGRAVRADTQYF.

This rearrangement joins TRBV7-8 to TRBJ2-7; 12 positions agree with TRBD2. V lost 5 bases to trimming and J lost 2 bases; unmatched junction nucleotides: 7. Germline V gene data show CDR1 as SGHVS and CDR2 as FQNEAQ. This CDR3 is 16 amino acids long. The CDR3 loop reads CASSLPRLAGAYEQYF. The CDR3, as DNA: TGTGCCAGCAGCCTACCCAGACTAGCGGGAGCCTACGAGCAGTACTTC.

The J gene is TRBJ2-1, the V gene TRBV4-2; 8 bases align to TRBD2. The CDR3 runs to 16 residues. Germline values: CDR1 LGHNA, CDR2 YNFKEQ. V lost 0 bases and J lost 9; bases outside the gene matches: 10. CDR3: CASSQEPAGVVGEQFF. CDR3 nucleotides: TGTGCCAGCAGCCAAGAGCCAGCGGGAGTTGTTGGTGAGCAGTTCTTC.